The entry below describes one T cell receptor beta chain. Antigen: not known. Every isolated RNA sample was fully reverse transcribed, so sequencing captured expressed TCRB transcripts. Profiling relied on immunoSEQ multiplex PCR, and the TCRdb table lists in-frame clones only, not all of them. The sample lists about 370,000 clones, 8% to 10% occurring once. The germline V gene encodes CDR1 SGHNT and CDR2 YYREEE (reference sequence). The CDR3 sequence is 13 residues long. V lost 0 bases, J lost 1 base, and 4 bases lay in between. The sample comes from a study of beta chain features in type 1 diabetes. Overall study context: Sorted cells numbering around 110,000,000 were examined across all samples.

The study, taken as a whole, reports: Shortening of TCRB CDR3s, moderate but significant, appeared in all four CD4+ subsets of Type 1 diabetes patients. Insertions at VDJ junctions were less frequent in type 1 diabetes patients. These patients also deleted more nucleotides at the same junctions.

Isolation of CD4+ naive, central memory, regulatory and stem cell-like memory cells was achieved by sorting via CD45RO/CCR7/CD25/CD127/CD95/CD27. The specimen was central memory CD4+ T cells from blood. The chain combines TRBV5-4 with TRBJ2-5; unclear D gene. The TCR comes from a man aged 30-40 years with type 1 diabetes. CDR3: CASSLGFQETQYF. The CDR3 DNA follows: TGTGCCAGCAGCTTGGGGTTCCAAGAGACCCAGTACTTC.